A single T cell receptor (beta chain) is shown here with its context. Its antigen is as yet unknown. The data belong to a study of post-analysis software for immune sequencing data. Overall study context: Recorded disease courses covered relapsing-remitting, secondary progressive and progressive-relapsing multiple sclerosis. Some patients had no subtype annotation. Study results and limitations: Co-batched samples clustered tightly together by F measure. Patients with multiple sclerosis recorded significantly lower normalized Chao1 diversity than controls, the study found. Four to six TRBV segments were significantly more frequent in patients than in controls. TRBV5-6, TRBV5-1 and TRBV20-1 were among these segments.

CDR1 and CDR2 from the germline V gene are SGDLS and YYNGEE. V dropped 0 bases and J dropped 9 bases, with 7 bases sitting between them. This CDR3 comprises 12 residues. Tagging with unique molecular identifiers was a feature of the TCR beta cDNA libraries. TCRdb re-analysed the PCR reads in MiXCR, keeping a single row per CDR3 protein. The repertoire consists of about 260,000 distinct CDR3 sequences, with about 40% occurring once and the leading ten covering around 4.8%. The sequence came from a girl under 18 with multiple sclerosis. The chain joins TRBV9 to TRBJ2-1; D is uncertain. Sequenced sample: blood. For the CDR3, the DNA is TGTGCCAGCAGCGTAGGATTGGGTGAGCAGTTCTTC. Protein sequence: CASSVGLGEQFF.